The 22 T cell receptor beta chains reported below all come from one sample, sequenced in a study of T cells in localized non-small cell lung cancer. Data came from immunoSEQ multiplex PCR; TCRdb stores just in-frame clones and leaves some out. The table shows around 2,000 clones, with around 18% occurring only once. The material sequenced was lung tumor tissue, taken before any cancer treatment. These receptors originate from a man between 40 and 75 years old with stage I lung adenocarcinoma.

Judged by abundance, this clone is large. V and J are TRBV11-3 and TRBJ1-6, with D unclear. Trimming removed 6 bases from V and 3 bases from J, with 21 bases in between. CDR1 and CDR2 from the germline V gene are SGHNT and YENEEA. There are 18 residues in the CDR3. CDR3 residues: CASSVVDAVVYYNSPLHF. DNA of the CDR3: TGTGCCAGCAGTGTAGTTGACGCAGTGGTTTACTATAATTCACCCCTCCACTTT.

V and J are TRBV9 and TRBJ1-4; D uncertain. The germline V and J ends were trimmed by 5 bases and 3 bases, with 5 bases remaining between them. This CDR3 is built from 12 residues. Germline-derived CDR1 and CDR2 are SGDLS and YYNGEE. CDR3 loop: CASRSPNEKLFF. Written as DNA, the CDR3 is TGTGCCAGCAGAAGCCCTAATGAAAAACTGTTTTTT.

By sample fraction, this clone is large. This chain joins TRBV11-3 and TRBJ2-1; 7 positions agree with TRBD1. With V trimmed by 5 bases and J by 4 bases, 5 bases remained unmatched. CDR1 is SGHNT and CDR2 is YENEEA in the germline V gene. The CDR3 consists of 14 residues. The CDR3 sequence: CASSTGTVYNEQFF. In nucleotides, the CDR3 is TGTGCCAGCAGCACCGGGACAGTTTACAATGAGCAGTTCTTC.

This clone was found a few times. V is TRBV11-3 and J is TRBJ2-2, with D possibly matching TRBD1 (6 bases). In germline, CDR1 is SGHNT, CDR2 YENEEA. The length of the CDR3 is 14 residues. Trimming left V 5 bases short and J 6 bases short, with 13 bases between. This CDR3 is CASSARGVAGELFF. CDR3 coding DNA: TGTGCCAGCAGCGCCAGGGGAGTCGCCGGGGAGCTGTTTTTT.

In DNA form, the CDR3 reads TGTGCCAGCAGTTATGGTAGAGGGGGCTTTGGTGAAGCTTTCTTT. Its translation is CASSYGRGGFGEAFF. The chain joins TRBV6-8 to TRBJ1-1; 7 bases map to TRBD1. Germline V gene data show CDR1 as MNHGY and CDR2 as SAAAGT. V lost 3 bases and J lost 7; bases outside the gene matches: 11. CDR3 size: 15 residues.

J is TRBJ2-3 and V is TRBV23-1; D possibly corresponds to TRBD2 (5 bases). TRBV23-1 counts as an open reading frame of uncertain function. The CDR3 sequence is 16 residues long. V lost 0 bases, J lost 0 bases, and 10 bases lay in between. This CDR3 is CASSQSFRTSTDTQYF. DNA for the CDR3: TGCGCCAGCAGTCAATCGTTCCGGACTAGCACAGATACGCAGTATTTT.

The chain links TRBV18 to TRBJ2-7; 8 bases agree with TRBD1. With 3 bases clipped from V and 1 base from J, the junction kept 2 bases outside the gene matches. CDR1 and CDR2 (germline): KGHSH, LQKENI. There are 14 residues in the CDR3. CDR3 DNA sequence: TGTGCCAGCTCACCGGGACAGGCTTCCTACGAGCAGTACTTC. Residues: CASSPGQASYEQYF.

This clone was seen only a few times. For the CDR3, the DNA is TGTGCCAGCAGCTTATTAGGACACATTGAAAGGGACGAGCAGTACTTC. Translation gives CASSLLGHIERDEQYF. The chain uses TRBV11-3 and TRBJ2-7; maybe TRBD1 (5 bases). Trimming took off 2 bases at V and 5 bases at J, with 19 bases between the two ends. CDR1 and CDR2 from the germline V gene are SGHNT and YENEEA. The CDR3 consists of 16 residues.

This clone was seen just once. The rearrangement links TRBV14 to TRBJ2-7, with TRBD2 identical over 8 bases. Germline CDR1 reads SGHDN; CDR2 reads FVKESK. The junction had 16 bases not matched to a gene; V was cut back by 3 bases and J by 0 bases. This CDR3 is built from 19 residues. The CDR3 loop reads CASSHPSSGGRVSSYEQYF. CDR3 sequence (DNA): TGTGCCAGCAGCCATCCGTCCAGCGGGGGCCGCGTTAGCTCCTACGAGCAGTACTTC.

A few counts support this clone. This chain joins TRBV28 and TRBJ1-2; maybe TRBD1 (5 bases). The CDR3 has 13 amino acids. V was shortened by 4 bases and J by 2 bases, with 8 bases between the two germline ends. The germline V gene encodes CDR1 MDHEN and CDR2 SYDVKM. This chain's CDR3 is CASSSAGNYGYTF. As DNA, the CDR3 is TGTGCCAGCAGTTCGGCAGGGAACTATGGCTACACCTTC.

This clone occurred a few times. The chain uses TRBV19 and TRBJ2-1, with D perhaps assigned TRBD1 or TRBD2 (6 bases each). CDR1 is LNHDA, CDR2 SQIVND, per germline (reference sequence). CDR3 length equals 12 residues. V was cut by 9 bases and J by 7 bases, with 13 bases left in between. The CDR3 loop is CASNQGGNEQFF. The DNA for the CDR3 is TGTGCCAGCAACCAAGGGGGGAATGAGCAGTTCTTC.

The chain joins TRBV30 to TRBJ1-3, with D hard to call. Germline V gene data show CDR1 as GTSNPN and CDR2 as SVGIG (reference sequence). The germline V and J ends were trimmed by 2 bases and 4 bases, with 9 bases remaining between them. This CDR3 is 13 amino acids long. CDR3 protein: CAWSWDSGNTIYF. The CDR3 nucleotides are TGTGCCTGGAGTTGGGATTCAGGAAACACCATATATTTT.

The chain uses TRBV11-3 and TRBJ1-2; perhaps TRBD1 as D (5 bases). The germline gives CDR1 SGHNT, CDR2 YENEEA. The ends were cut back, 4 bases at V and 0 bases at J, with 15 bases in the middle. The CDR3 is 16 amino acids. The CDR3, as DNA: TGTGCCAGCAGCTCCCCTCGGGGACTGACTAACTATGGCTACACCTTC. It encodes CASSSPRGLTNYGYTF.

By frequency in the sample, this clone is medium-sized. CDR3 in DNA: TGTGCCAGCAGTTCCTCTCCGGACAGGGGTGGCGAGCAGTACTTC. Amino acids: CASSSSPDRGGEQYF. The gene calls are TRBV6-8 and TRBJ2-7; 9 nucleotides line up with TRBD1. The CDR3 runs 15 residues. Losses at the gene ends were 4 bases for V and 6 bases for J; bases not matched to a gene: 10. CDR1 is MNHGY, CDR2 SAAAGT, per germline.

The chain uses TRBV7-1 and TRBJ2-1; D is perhaps TRBD1 (6 bases). TRBV7-1 is filed as an ORF, its function uncertain. The CDR3 spans 13 residues. The ends were cut back, 4 bases at V and 8 bases at J, with 12 bases in the middle. Here the CDR3 DNA reads TGTGCCAGCAGCTTCAACCCAGGGGATGAGCAGTTCTTC. As protein: CASSFNPGDEQFF.

This clone occurred a few times. The chain joins TRBV18 to TRBJ2-5; D is unresolved. The CDR3 is 14 residues long. The V end was cut by 3 bases, the J end by 1 base, with 9 bases between. Per germline, CDR1 KGHSH and CDR2 LQKENI. CDR3 sequence (DNA): TGTGCCAGCTCACCTTCAGGTACCCAAGAGACCCAGTACTTC. Residues: CASSPSGTQETQYF.

The chain has TRBV6-8 and TRBJ2-7; D unclear. The CDR3 loop spans 13 amino acids. V was trimmed by 6 bases and J by 2 bases, leaving 11 bases between them. The germline V gene has CDR1 MNHGY and CDR2 SAAAGT. The CDR3 DNA reads as TGTGCCAGCAGCGGCGCGGAGACCTACGAGCAGTACTTC. Its protein product is CASSGAETYEQYF.

This clone is labeled medium-sized (0.01 to 0.1%). This sequence joins TRBV9 and TRBJ2-3; D is ambiguous. The V and J ends lost 7 bases and 0 bases respectively, with 9 bases between them. The CDR3 spans 13 residues. The V gene's germline CDR1 is SGDLS and CDR2 YYNGEE. The chain's CDR3 is CASGPESTDTQYF. The CDR3 region has the DNA TGTGCCAGCGGTCCGGAGAGCACAGATACGCAGTATTTT.

This clone is judged medium-sized. The chain couples TRBV9 to TRBJ2-3; D is possibly TRBD1 (5 bases). The CDR3 is made up of 17 amino acids. Germline V gives CDR1 SGDLS, CDR2 YYNGEE. Trimming shortened V by 0 bases and J by 3 bases, and 17 bases separated the two germline ends. CDR3 nucleotides: TGTGCCAGCAGCGTAGCCCCGTTGGGGCAGGAAACAGATACGCAGTATTTT. Residues: CASSVAPLGQETDTQYF.

By proportion, this clone is medium-sized. The J gene is TRBJ2-1, the V gene TRBV11-3; 11 bases agree with TRBD2. The CDR3 has 15 amino acids. Germline-derived CDR1 and CDR2 are SGHNT and YENEEA. J was trimmed by 6 bases and V by 3 bases; bases with no gene match: 4. The CDR3 region has the DNA TGTGCCAGCAGCTTGACTAGCGGGATTGGCAATGAGCAGTTCTTC. Amino acid sequence: CASSLTSGIGNEQFF.

The rearrangement uses TRBV19 and TRBJ2-1, with 7 bases identical to TRBD2. The CDR3 is made up of 17 amino acids. J was trimmed by 5 bases and V by 7 bases; bases with no gene match: 17. CDR1 is LNHDA and CDR2 is SQIVND in the germline V gene (reference sequence). CDR3 bases: TGTGCCAGTATCGGGACTAAATCTTCGGGACTAAACAATGAGCAGTTCTTC. Translated, it gives CASIGTKSSGLNNEQFF.

This clone occurred a few times. The V and J genes are TRBV11-3 and TRBJ2-5; perhaps TRBD2 as D (6 bases). Germline lookup yields CDR1 SGHNT and CDR2 YENEEA. CDR3 length: 15 amino acids. The V end was cut by 5 bases, the J end by 2 bases, with 15 bases between. The CDR3 region has the DNA TGTGCCAGCAGCCAACCCGGGACTGAACAAGAGACCCAGTACTTC. The encoded protein is CASSQPGTEQETQYF.